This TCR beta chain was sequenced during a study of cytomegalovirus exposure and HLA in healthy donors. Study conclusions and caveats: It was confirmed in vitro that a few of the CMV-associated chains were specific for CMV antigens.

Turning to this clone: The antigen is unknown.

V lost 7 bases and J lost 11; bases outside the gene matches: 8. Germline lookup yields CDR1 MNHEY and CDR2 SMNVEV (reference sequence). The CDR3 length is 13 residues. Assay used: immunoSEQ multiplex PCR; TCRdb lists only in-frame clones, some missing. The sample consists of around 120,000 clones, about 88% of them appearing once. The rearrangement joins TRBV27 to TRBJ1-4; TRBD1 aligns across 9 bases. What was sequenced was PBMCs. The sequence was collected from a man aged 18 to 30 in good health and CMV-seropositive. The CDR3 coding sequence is TGTGCCAGCACCGGGACAGGGCTTTCTAAACTGTTTTTT. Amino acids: CASTGTGLSKLFF.